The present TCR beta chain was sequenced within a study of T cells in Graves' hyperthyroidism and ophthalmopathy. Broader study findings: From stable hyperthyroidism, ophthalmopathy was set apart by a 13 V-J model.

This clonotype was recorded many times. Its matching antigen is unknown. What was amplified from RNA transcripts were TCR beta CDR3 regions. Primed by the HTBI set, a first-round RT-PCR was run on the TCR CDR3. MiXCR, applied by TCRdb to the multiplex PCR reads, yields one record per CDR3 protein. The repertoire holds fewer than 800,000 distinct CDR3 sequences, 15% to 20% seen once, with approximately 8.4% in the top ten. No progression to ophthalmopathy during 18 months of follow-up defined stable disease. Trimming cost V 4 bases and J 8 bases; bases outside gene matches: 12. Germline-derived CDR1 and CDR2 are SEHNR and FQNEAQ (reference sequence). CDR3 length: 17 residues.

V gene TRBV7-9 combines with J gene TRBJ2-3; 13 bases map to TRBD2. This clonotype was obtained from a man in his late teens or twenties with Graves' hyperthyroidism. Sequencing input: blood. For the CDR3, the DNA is TGTGCCAGCAGCTCCTGGACTAGCGGGAGATCGGGTGGTACGCAGTATTTT. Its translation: CASSSWTSGRSGGTQYF.